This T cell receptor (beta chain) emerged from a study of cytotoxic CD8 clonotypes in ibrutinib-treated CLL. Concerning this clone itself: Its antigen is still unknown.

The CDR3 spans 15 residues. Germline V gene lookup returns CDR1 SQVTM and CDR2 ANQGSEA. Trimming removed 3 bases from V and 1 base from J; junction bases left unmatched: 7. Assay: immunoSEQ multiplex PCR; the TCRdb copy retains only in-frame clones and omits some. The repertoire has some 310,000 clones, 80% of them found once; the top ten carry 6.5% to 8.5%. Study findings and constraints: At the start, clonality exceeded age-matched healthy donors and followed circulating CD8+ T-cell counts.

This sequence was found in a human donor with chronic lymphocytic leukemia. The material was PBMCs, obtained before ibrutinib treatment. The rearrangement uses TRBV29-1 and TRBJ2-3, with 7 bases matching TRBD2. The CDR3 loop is CSVEGQRERTDTQYF. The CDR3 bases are TGCAGCGTTGAGGGGCAGCGGGAACGCACAGATACGCAGTATTTT.